This TCR beta chain was captured in a study of T cells in Graves' hyperthyroidism and ophthalmopathy. Study-wide results and caveats: Researchers found most expanded thyroid clonotypes above 0.001 in blood as well. A model using 13 V-J features told ophthalmopathy apart from stable hyperthyroidism.

This clonotype was observed many times. The antigen remains unidentified. Amplification yielded TCR beta CDR3 regions, with RNA transcripts as the source. TCR CDR3 underwent first-round RT-PCR with the HTBI primer set. TCRdb reprocessed the multiplex PCR reads with MiXCR, giving one entry per CDR3 protein. Found here are 350,000 to 450,000 distinct CDR3 sequences, roughly an eighth of them singletons; the top ten hold 25% to 30%. Reasons for excluding patients were uncontrolled infection, other autoimmune disease, pregnancy or lactation. The source is a man aged 45-65 years with Graves' ophthalmopathy. Sequencing was carried out using blood.

The CDR3 loop is CASSLGQGSGEQYF. CDR3 coding DNA: TGTGCCAGTAGCCTTGGACAGGGTTCAGGCGAGCAGTACTTC. V is TRBV19 and J is TRBJ2-7; 8 bases fit TRBD1. CDR1 is LNHDA and CDR2 is SQIVND in the germline V gene (reference sequence). The length of the CDR3 is 14 residues. The trim removed 6 bases at V and 6 bases at J, leaving 10 bases unmatched.